These T cell receptor beta chains were read from a single sample in a study of control samples from healthy donors and cancer patients. TCRdb keeps only in-frame clones here, not all; method: immunoSEQ multiplex PCR. The sample has about 83,000 clones, around 92% seen once. The sample comprised blood. The receptors derive from a man aged 25-45 years in good health. Both conserved end residues are trimmed from each CDR3.

j_gene: TRBJ2-5
v_gene: TRBV27
CDR3aa: ASNPGTGGEETQY

j_gene: TRBJ2-1
v_gene: TRBV19
CDR3aa: ASSWTSGRNEQF

j_gene: TRBJ2-7
v_gene: TRBV4-2
CDR3aa: ASSQDSGTVYEQY

j_gene: TRBJ2-5
v_gene: TRBV7-2
CDR3aa: ASSYGTSGGVRETQY

j_gene: TRBJ1-6
v_gene: TRBV3-1/TRBV3-2
CDR3aa: ASSPGPGSQNSPLH

j_gene: TRBJ2-7
v_gene: TRBV3-1/TRBV3-2
CDR3aa: ASSQVVQGWEQY

j_gene: TRBJ1-2
v_gene: TRBV16
CDR3aa: ASSQRTGVNYGYT

j_gene: TRBJ2-6
v_gene: TRBV9
CDR3aa: ASRQGRSGANVLT

j_gene: TRBJ2-7
v_gene: TRBV5-1
CDR3aa: ASSSDIFSYEQY

j_gene: TRBJ2-1
v_gene: TRBV19
CDR3aa: ASDYQGGRDEQF

j_gene: TRBJ2-1
v_gene: TRBV20-1
CDR3aa: SASGGQGGDEQF

j_gene: TRBJ2-7
v_gene: TRBV7-3
CDR3aa: ASSLGFGEQY

j_gene: TRBJ1-4
v_gene: TRBV30
CDR3aa: AGDRGYEKLF

j_gene: TRBJ2-5
v_gene: TRBV7-3
CDR3aa: ASSQLAGGQETQY

j_gene: TRBJ2-7
v_gene: TRBV7-2
CDR3aa: ASSVDRGHYEQY

j_gene: TRBJ2-3
v_gene: TRBV29-1
CDR3aa: SVQGARTDTQY

j_gene: TRBJ2-1
v_gene: TRBV28
CDR3aa: ASSLGDRGSYNEQF

j_gene: TRBJ2-5
v_gene: TRBV2
CDR3aa: ASSEPESRETQY

j_gene: TRBJ2-2
v_gene: TRBV2
CDR3aa: ASRTGTSNTGELF

j_gene: TRBJ2-1
v_gene: TRBV24-1
CDR3aa: ATSDQPGQGVNEQF

j_gene: TRBJ1-1
v_gene: TRBV6-5
CDR3aa: ASSSQMNTEAF

j_gene: TRBJ2-7
v_gene: TRBV6-5
CDR3aa: ASSPPGSSYEQY

j_gene: TRBJ1-6
v_gene: TRBV5-1
CDR3aa: ASSLAVSSYNSPLH

j_gene: TRBJ2-1
v_gene: TRBV19
CDR3aa: ASSKGFSGRRVNEQF

j_gene: TRBJ1-6
v_gene: TRBV27
CDR3aa: ASSFVGAGGLYRGGENSPLH

j_gene: TRBJ1-2
v_gene: TRBV7-9
CDR3aa: ASSLVRGRERGYT

j_gene: TRBJ1-6
v_gene: TRBV10-2
CDR3aa: ASSESLKQGKDH

j_gene: TRBJ2-1
v_gene: TRBV7-9
CDR3aa: ASSTQIAGGEQF

j_gene: TRBJ2-5
v_gene: TRBV20-1
CDR3aa: SASGETQY

j_gene: TRBJ2-7
v_gene: TRBV7-9
CDR3aa: ASSLAGTNEQY

j_gene: TRBJ2-7
v_gene: TRBV7-9
CDR3aa: ASSPRALTYEQY

j_gene: TRBJ1-2
v_gene: TRBV28
CDR3aa: ASRYSTTYYGYT

j_gene: TRBJ2-7
v_gene: TRBV20-1
CDR3aa: SASPPQGTYEQY

j_gene: TRBJ2-7
v_gene: TRBV18
CDR3aa: ASSRTNPPRTYEQY

j_gene: TRBJ1-2
v_gene: TRBV7-8
CDR3aa: ASSKTPGVGINYGYT

j_gene: TRBJ2-2
v_gene: TRBV7-3
CDR3aa: ASTSGNDGELF

j_gene: TRBJ2-4
v_gene: TRBV5-8
CDR3aa: ASSFPGANIQY

j_gene: TRBJ1-2
v_gene: TRBV28
CDR3aa: ASTIVTGKAFSLDGYT

j_gene: TRBJ2-2
v_gene: TRBV3-1/TRBV3-2
CDR3aa: ASSQLWDRRTGELF